This T cell receptor beta chain was sequenced in a study of read filtering for tumor transcriptome and immune sequencing. From roughly 0.4 ug of RNA, a library with molecular barcoded alpha/delta and beta/gamma adaptors was made. MiXCR, run by TCRdb on the reads, gives a single entry per CDR3 protein. In the table there are around 140,000 distinct CDR3 sequences, less than 15% of which are singletons. As concerns this clonotype: Given a much more abundant clone one base away, this may be a read error.

This CDR3 is built from 16 residues. The germline gives CDR1 ENHRY, CDR2 SYGVKD. V lost 2 bases, J lost 4 bases, and 14 bases lay in between. Sequencing was carried out using a population of CD138-negative cells sorted from bone marrow. This receptor was taken from a donor aged 40 or older with multiple myeloma. This rearrangement joins TRBV10-3 to TRBJ2-2; D is unclear. CDR3 sequence: CAISEVTAETTGELFF. The CDR3 region has the DNA TGTGCCATCAGTGAGGTTACCGCGGAGACCACCGGGGAGCTGTTTTTT.